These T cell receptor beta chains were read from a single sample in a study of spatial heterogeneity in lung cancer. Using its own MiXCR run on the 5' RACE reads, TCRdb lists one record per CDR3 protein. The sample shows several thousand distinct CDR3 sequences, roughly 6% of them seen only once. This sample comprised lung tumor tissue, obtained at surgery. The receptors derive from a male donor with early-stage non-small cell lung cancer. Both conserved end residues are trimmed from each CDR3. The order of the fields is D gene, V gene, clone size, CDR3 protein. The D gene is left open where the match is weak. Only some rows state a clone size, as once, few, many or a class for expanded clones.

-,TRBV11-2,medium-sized,ASSLGLGSEQF
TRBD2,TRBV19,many,ASSLTSGGHNEQF
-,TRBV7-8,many,ASSLLLDWETQY
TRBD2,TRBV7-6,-,ASNTGGPTDTQY
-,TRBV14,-,ASSQLKRDGAF
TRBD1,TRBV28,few,ASSSRWGQGYNEQF
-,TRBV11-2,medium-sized,ASSRGSAGSTDTQY
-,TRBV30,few,AWVHLGDTQY
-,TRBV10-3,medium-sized,AISEDSSPQDTQY
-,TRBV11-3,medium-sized,ASSLDDSSYEQY
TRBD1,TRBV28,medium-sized,ASGWTGNTEAF
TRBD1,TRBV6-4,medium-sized,ASSDSALDRGLDGYT
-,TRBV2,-,ASSVSQGQETQY
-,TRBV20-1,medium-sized,SVLTMNSYEQY
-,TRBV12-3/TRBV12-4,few,ASSAGRGPQH
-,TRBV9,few,ASSRGGETQY
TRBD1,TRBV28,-,ASSYSQGAFGYNEQF
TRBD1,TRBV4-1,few,ASSHRDSSRDEQF
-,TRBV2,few,ASSVFRDTGELF
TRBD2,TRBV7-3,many,ASSLSSGGGRPF